This T cell receptor (beta chain) is from a study of T-cell reconstitution after alpha-beta-depleted transplantation in children. This clonotype was counted many times. The library targeted TCRbeta and was prepared with unique molecular identifiers. Each CDR3 protein gets one entry after TCRdb re-called the PCR reads with MiXCR. The sample records roughly 500,000 distinct CDR3 sequences, less than 35% being singletons. CDR1 SGHDT and CDR2 YYEEEE come from the germline V gene. The CDR3 is 15 amino acids. Trimming removed 1 base from V and 1 base from J, with 11 bases in between. The sequences come from PBMCs from the stem cell graft donor, collected from the stem cell graft. The receptor's source is a human donor who donated a stem cell graft to a child with aplastic anemia. The V gene is TRBV5-6, the J gene TRBJ2-5; unclear D gene. CDR3 coding DNA: TGTGCCAGCAGCTTGCTGGAGTTCTCCCAAGAGACCCAGTACTTC. The encoded protein is CASSLLEFSQETQYF.